Listed here are 14 T cell receptor beta chains from one sample, sequenced in a study of regulatory T cells in long-lasting Graves disease. Indicated time point: persistent/refractory GD, antithyroid drugs over 5 years with positive TRAb. PBMC-extracted RNA yielded the TCR library. For TCR beta, libraries came from iRepertoire HTBI primers and Arm-PCR of CDR3 regions. TCRdb used MiXCR to reprocess the multiplex PCR reads, holding one entry per CDR3 protein. The profile shows some 470,000 distinct CDR3 sequences, about 22% of them singletons. Sequenced material: peripheral blood mononuclear cells (PBMCs), taken when the disease was refractory, from a patient treated with antithyroid drugs. The receptor set was obtained from a female donor with Graves disease.

Ten or more counts support this clonotype. The chain is built from TRBV6-1 and TRBJ1-3, with TRBD1 matching 7 bases. This CDR3 contains 15 residues. The V gene end was trimmed by 5 bases and the J gene end by 2 bases; junction bases not matched to a gene: 6. CDR1 is MNHNS and CDR2 is SASEGT in the germline V gene. Written as DNA, the CDR3 is TGTGCCAGCAGTCAAAAGGGGGCTACTGGAAACACCATATATTTT. Its protein is CASSQKGATGNTIYF.

This chain uses TRBV7-2 with TRBJ2-7; 9 nucleotides agree with TRBD1. The V gene end was trimmed by 7 bases and the J gene end by 6 bases; junction bases not matched to a gene: 19. This CDR3 comprises 17 residues. CDR1 is SGHTA, CDR2 FQGNSA, per germline. In nucleotides, the CDR3 is TGTGCCAGCACCCCCAAACTACCGGGACAGGGATCTGGCGAGCAGTACTTC. Translated: CASTPKLPGQGSGEQYF. Based on the CDR3 plus reference TRBV7-2 and TRBJ2-7, the full variable domain is GAGVSQSPSNKVTEKGKDVELRCDPISGHTALYWYRQSLGQGLEFLIYFQGNSAPDKSGLPSDRFSAERTGGSVSTLTIQRTQQEDSAVYLCASTPKLPGQGSGEQYFGPGTRLTVT.

This clonotype came up once. The rearrangement joins TRBV18 to TRBJ1-1, with D maybe TRBD1 (6 bases). CDR1 KGHSH and CDR2 LQKENI come from the germline V gene. The V end was cut by 3 bases, the J end by 2 bases, with 13 bases between. This CDR3 is built from 15 residues. The CDR3 coding sequence is TGTGCCAGCTCACCCTCGACAGGAGAAAACACTGAAGCTTTCTTT. Residues: CASSPSTGENTEAFF.

This clonotype has just a few counts. The chain carries TRBV30 and TRBJ1-5; no clear D. Trimming pared 2 bases from V and 4 bases from J, leaving 9 bases between. This CDR3 is built from 13 residues. Germline values: CDR1 GTSNPN, CDR2 SVGIG (reference sequence). The CDR3 sequence is CAWSLTNNQPQHF. The CDR3 DNA reads TGTGCCTGGAGTCTAACTAATAATCAGCCCCAGCATTTT.

This clonotype was observed many times. The chain uses TRBV2 and TRBJ2-5; a weak D match, TRBD2 (6 bases). CDR1 is SNHLY and CDR2 is FYNNEI in the germline V gene. This CDR3 has 13 amino acids. V was trimmed by 11 bases and J by 5 bases, leaving 18 bases between them. In nucleotides, the CDR3 is TGTGCCGGGGCGTGGAGGGCTGGGGAGACCCAGTACTTC. This encodes CAGAWRAGETQYF.

The chain couples TRBV29-1 to TRBJ1-1; 7 bases map to TRBD1. V trimming: 7 bases; J trimming: 2 bases; junction bases outside the gene matches: 10. The V gene's germline CDR1 is SQVTM and CDR2 ANQGSEA. The CDR3 sequence is 14 residues long. The CDR3 sequence: CSGLGTEINTEAFF. For the CDR3, the DNA is TGCAGCGGCCTCGGGACAGAAATAAACACTGAAGCTTTCTTT.

This chain links TRBV5-1 with TRBJ2-5; 10 bases align to TRBD1. Trimming at V came to 2 bases and at J to 4 bases, leaving 5 bases not matched to a gene. Germline CDR1 SGHRS, CDR2 YFSETQ. This CDR3 comprises 15 residues. The CDR3 region is CASSLLGDRGETQYF. CDR3 DNA sequence: TGCGCCAGCAGCTTACTGGGGGACAGGGGAGAGACCCAGTACTTC.

The V gene is TRBV13, the J gene TRBJ1-1, with TRBD1 matching over 8 bases. The V gene end was trimmed by 5 bases and the J gene end by 7 bases; junction bases not matched to a gene: 6. The CDR3 has 13 amino acids. CDR1 and CDR2 from the germline V gene are PRHDT and FYEKMQ (reference sequence). CDR3 sequence: CASSTGTGHEAFF. Written as DNA, the CDR3 is TGTGCCAGCAGCACCGGGACAGGCCATGAAGCTTTCTTT. The whole variable domain, filled in from reference TRBV13 and TRBJ1-1, reads AAGVIQSPRHLIKEKRETATLKCYPIPRHDTVYWYQQGPGQDPQFLISFYEKMQSDKGSIPDRFSAQQFSDYHSELNMSSLELGDSALYFCASSTGTGHEAFFGQGTRLTVV.

This clonotype was detected many times. J is TRBJ2-2 and V is TRBV2, with TRBD2 as a possible D gene (6 bases). There are 15 residues in the CDR3. The V gene lost 1 base and the J gene lost 0 bases, with 6 bases spanning the gap. From germline, CDR1 is SNHLY and CDR2 FYNNEI. CDR3 sequence reads: CASSEGLANTGELFF. For the CDR3, the DNA is TGTGCCAGCAGTGAAGGACTAGCGAACACCGGGGAGCTGTTTTTT.

At least ten counts were recorded for this clonotype. CDR3 DNA: TGTGCCAGCAGTTCCCCGGCGGGGGAGACCCAGTACTTC. This translates into CASSSPAGETQYF. The chain joins TRBV28 to TRBJ2-5; D perhaps matches TRBD2 (6 bases). V was trimmed by 4 bases and J by 5 bases, leaving 11 bases between them. The CDR3 has 13 amino acids. Germline V CDR1 and CDR2: MDHEN, SYDVKM.

J is TRBJ2-3 and V is TRBV7-2; no clear D. V lost 11 bases, J lost 4 bases, and 22 bases lay in between. Germline lookup yields CDR1 SGHTA and CDR2 FQGNSA. CDR3 length: 15 amino acids. Here the CDR3 reads CAARGSPAIADTQYF. In DNA form, the CDR3 reads TGTGCCGCGCGAGGAAGCCCTGCGATTGCAGATACGCAGTATTTT.

This clonotype appeared many times. The rearrangement joins TRBV28 to TRBJ1-5; D perhaps matches TRBD1 (5 bases). Germline lookup yields CDR1 MDHEN and CDR2 SYDVKM. V was shortened by 3 bases and J by 4 bases, with 10 bases between the two germline ends. The CDR3 runs 14 residues. The DNA of the CDR3 is TGTGCCAGCAGTTTGGGGCAGACAAATCAGCCCCAGCATTTT. It encodes CASSLGQTNQPQHF.

There are many counts of this clonotype. The genes are TRBV28 and TRBJ1-1; D uncertain. This CDR3 has 15 amino acids. CDR1 and CDR2 from the germline V gene are MDHEN and SYDVKM. Trimming took 4 bases from V and 1 from J, leaving 13 bases between them. CDR3 nucleotides: TGTGCCAGCAGTTCTCCTGAGGGTTGGAACACTGAAGCTTTCTTT. Translating it yields CASSSPEGWNTEAFF.

In its sample, this clonotype was seen a few times. V is TRBV7-3 and J is TRBJ2-3, with 12 bases identical to TRBD2. Germline V gene sequence: CDR1 SGHTA, CDR2 FQGTGA. J was trimmed by 0 bases and V by 6 bases; bases with no gene match: 4. This CDR3 contains 16 residues. The CDR3 reads CASSLGLAGSTDTQYF. CDR3 coding DNA: TGTGCCAGCAGTCTCGGACTAGCGGGAAGCACAGATACGCAGTATTTT.